This T cell receptor (beta chain) came from a study of T cell repertoires in ileal Crohn's disease. Study-wide results and caveats: Sorted CD8 T cells held more high-frequency clones than CD4. The median delay to postoperative endoscopy was less than eight months.

This CDR3 spans 15 amino acids. Sequencing used immunoSEQ multiplex PCR; TCRdb keeps in-frame clones, though not all of them. The sample gives about 15,000 clones, approximately 84% of which show up once; around 4.1% is in the top ten. Time point of the sample: neoterminal ileum biopsy at postoperative endoscopy, about 6 months after surgery. This clone was seen a single time. No antigen is known for it. A junction boundary mismatches the germline segment, possibly from a read error. The receptor was isolated from an adult with Crohn's disease. Sample: ileal tissue. The chain couples TRBV5-3 to TRBJ2-2, with D unresolved. TRBV5-3 is filed as an ORF, its function uncertain. CDR3 nucleotides: TGTGCCAGCAGCTTGGATTCTCGAGGCACCGGGGAGCTGTTTTTT. This gives the protein CASSLDSRGTGELFF.